What follows are 29 T cell receptor beta chains derived from one specimen sequenced in a study of blood T cell repertoires in COVID-19. Profiled with immunoSEQ multiplex PCR; TCRdb holds only in-frame clones, not every one. Of some 290,000 clones listed, roughly 90% are singletons. The sample was PBMCs or T cells enriched from blood (not recorded which). These receptors were taken from a woman aged 25-40 years who had been exposed to COVID-19.

The chain couples TRBV9 to TRBJ1-3; the D gene is possibly TRBD1 (5 bases). There are 17 residues in the CDR3. Germline lookup yields CDR1 SGDLS and CDR2 YYNGEE. V lost 4 bases and J lost 0, with 17 bases in between. For the CDR3, the DNA is TGTGCCAGCAGCCCTTTGGGGGGTCGGGTCTCTGGAAACACCATATATTTT. Translation gives CASSPLGGRVSGNTIYF.

This chain uses TRBV7-2 with TRBJ1-6; a weak D match, TRBD1 (5 bases). V was pared by 1 base and J by 9 bases, with 13 bases between. The CDR3 is 15 residues long. Germline CDR1 reads SGHTA; CDR2 reads FQGNSA. The CDR3 DNA is TGTGCCAGCAGCTTAGATCGGGGGACTACTTCACCCCTCCACTTT. Its protein product is CASSLDRGTTSPLHF.

V usage is TRBV19 and J usage is TRBJ1-2, with D tentatively TRBD1 (6 bases). Per germline, CDR1 LNHDA and CDR2 SQIVND (reference sequence). The V end was cut by 6 bases, the J end by 7 bases, with 12 bases between. There are 12 residues in the CDR3. CDR3 sequence (DNA): TGTGCCAGTAGGACAGGCGTCCGTGGCTACACCTTC. Translating it yields CASRTGVRGYTF.

The table lists this clone with a few counts. The rearrangement uses TRBV7-9 and TRBJ2-7; 7 positions match TRBD1. V lost 5 bases, J lost 6 bases, and 10 bases stayed unmatched. Germline V gene sequence: CDR1 SEHNR, CDR2 FQNEAQ (reference sequence). There are 14 residues in the CDR3. The CDR3 protein is CASSDSTGNGEQYF. DNA for the CDR3: TGTGCCAGCAGCGATTCGACAGGGAACGGCGAGCAGTACTTC.

The rearrangement uses TRBV24-1 and TRBJ1-2; 7 nucleotides match TRBD1. CDR3 size: 13 residues. J lost 7 bases, V lost 9 bases, and 10 bases had no gene match. Germline V CDR1 and CDR2: KGHDR, SFDVKD. CDR3 in DNA: TGTGCCACCTCAACTCAGGGGGGACCTGGCTACACCTTC. It translates to CATSTQGGPGYTF.

CDR3 sequence reads: CASSLDGTATDTQYF. CDR3 nucleotides: TGCGCCAGCAGCTTGGATGGGACAGCCACAGATACGCAGTATTTT. This chain connects TRBV5-1 to TRBJ2-3, with 7 bases lining up with TRBD1. In germline, CDR1 is SGHRS, CDR2 YFSETQ. The V and J ends lost 0 bases and 2 bases, in that order; junction bases with no gene match: 3. The CDR3 is made up of 15 amino acids.

The rearrangement joins TRBV5-1 to TRBJ1-3; no firm D call. The CDR3 contains 15 residues. Trimming cost V 5 bases and J 0 bases, with 12 bases left between them. Germline V gives CDR1 SGHRS, CDR2 YFSETQ. The CDR3, as DNA: TGCGCCAGCAGTCCTCAGGATCCCTCTGGAAACACCATATATTTT. Its protein is CASSPQDPSGNTIYF.

V and J are TRBV3-1 (or the pseudogene TRBV3-2) and TRBJ1-6; D remains unclear. The CDR3 runs to 14 residues. Germline V gene sequence: CDR1 LGHDT, CDR2 YNNKEL (reference sequence). Trimming left V 1 base short and J 7 bases short, with 8 bases between. CDR3 sequence reads: CASSQAGGNSPLHF. DNA for the CDR3: TGTGCCAGCAGCCAAGCGGGAGGGAATTCACCCCTCCACTTT.

The rearrangement joins TRBV9 to TRBJ1-3; tentative D call: TRBD1 (6 bases). The ends were cut back, 4 bases at V and 3 bases at J, with 14 bases in the middle. Germline loops: CDR1 SGDLS, CDR2 YYNGEE. The CDR3 is made up of 15 amino acids. The CDR3 sequence: CASSHLGARGNTIYF. CDR3 coding DNA: TGTGCCAGCAGCCATTTGGGGGCGCGTGGAAACACCATATATTTT. The full variable domain, its missing parts supplied by reference TRBV9 and TRBJ1-3, is DSGVTQTPKHLITATGQRVTLRCSPRSGDLSVYWYQQSLDQGLQFLIQYYNGEERAKGNILERFSAQQFPDLHSELNLSSLELGDSALYFCASSHLGARGNTIYFGEGSWLTVV.

This chain uses TRBV5-1 with TRBJ2-4; perhaps TRBD1 as D (5 bases). The CDR3 has 13 residues. Trimming removed 0 bases at V and 15 bases at J, with 16 bases between. Germline V gene data show CDR1 as SGHRS and CDR2 as YFSETQ. Written as DNA, the CDR3 is TGCGCCAGCAGCTTGGAAGGGCAGACAGTCGGGTACTTC. Translated, it gives CASSLEGQTVGYF.

The CDR3 protein is CASSVGLLAGGHRNTGELFF. In DNA, the CDR3 is TGTGCCAGCAGCGTAGGGCTACTAGCGGGGGGGCACCGGAACACCGGGGAGCTGTTTTTT. The genes are TRBV9 and TRBJ2-2; 13 nucleotides match TRBD2. The germline gives CDR1 SGDLS, CDR2 YYNGEE. V dropped 0 bases and J dropped 1; count of bases not matched to a gene: 9. This CDR3 comprises 20 residues. Full variable domain (outside the CDR3, taken from reference TRBV9 and TRBJ2-2): DSGVTQTPKHLITATGQRVTLRCSPRSGDLSVYWYQQSLDQGLQFLIQYYNGEERAKGNILERFSAQQFPDLHSELNLSSLELGDSALYFCASSVGLLAGGHRNTGELFFGEGSRLTVL.

The chain carries TRBV12-5 and TRBJ2-7, with D tentatively TRBD2 (6 bases). Germline-derived CDR1 and CDR2 are LGHNT and FRNRAP. V lost 6 bases, J lost 6 bases, and 24 bases lay in between. This CDR3 is 16 amino acids long. CDR3: CASGPLWGRYEGEQYF. The CDR3 DNA is TGTGCTAGTGGACCCCTCTGGGGGAGGTATGAAGGCGAGCAGTACTTC.

The chain couples TRBV7-9 to TRBJ1-2; 8 bases map to TRBD1. The V segment lost 5 bases and the J segment 0 bases; nucleotides outside the gene matches: 11. Germline assignment: CDR1 SEHNR and CDR2 FQNEAQ (reference sequence). The CDR3 covers 17 residues. DNA of the CDR3: TGTGCCAGCAGCCGACAGGACAGGGTGCGAGCTAACTATGGCTACACCTTC. It translates to CASSRQDRVRANYGYTF.

A single count supports this clone. The chain employs TRBV5-1 and TRBJ1-4, with TRBD1 identical over 9 bases. V shed 3 bases, J shed 6 bases, and the junction held 6 bases outside the gene matches. Germline V lookup: CDR1 SGHRS, CDR2 YFSETQ. The CDR3 is made up of 15 amino acids. The CDR3 is CASSWTGDGDEKLFF. The CDR3 nucleotides read TGCGCCAGCAGCTGGACAGGGGATGGAGATGAAAAACTGTTTTTT.

The J gene is TRBJ2-5, the V gene TRBV4-3, with 9 positions matching TRBD2. Germline loops: CDR1 LGHNA, CDR2 YSLEER. This CDR3 comprises 16 residues. J was trimmed by 4 bases and V by 5 bases; bases with no gene match: 11. The CDR3 DNA reads as TGCGCCAGCAGCAACGGCGGGCGGGGGGGCCCAGAGACCCAGTACTTC. It encodes CASSNGGRGGPETQYF.

The chain carries TRBV24-1 and TRBJ2-2; D might be TRBD1 (6 bases). CDR1 is KGHDR and CDR2 is SFDVKD in the germline V gene. The CDR3 is 17 amino acids. Trimming took off 1 base at V and 6 bases at J, with 17 bases between the two ends. The CDR3 DNA reads TGTGCCACCAGTGATTTAGTAGGCAGGGGAATTGCCGGGGAGCTGTTTTTT. It is translated as CATSDLVGRGIAGELFF.

This rearrangement joins TRBV19 to TRBJ1-3; 10 bases are shared with TRBD1. The CDR3 totals 18 residues. Looked up from germline, CDR1 is LNHDA and CDR2 is SQIVND (reference sequence). V was clipped by 4 bases and J by 0 bases; unmatched bases: 9. CDR3 loop: CASSTRDRGLLSGNTIYF. CDR3 DNA: TGTGCCAGTAGTACCCGGGACAGGGGCCTCCTCTCTGGAAACACCATATATTTT.

This clone was counted between two and nine times. The V and J genes are TRBV5-6 and TRBJ2-1; 12 positions match TRBD2. CDR3 size: 16 residues. V shed 4 bases and J 4 bases; nucleotides not matched to a gene: 6. Germline V gives CDR1 SGHDT, CDR2 YYEEEE. This CDR3 is CASSPGLAGFYNEQFF. As DNA, the CDR3 is TGTGCCAGCAGCCCAGGACTAGCGGGGTTTTACAATGAGCAGTTCTTC.

The chain joins TRBV5-4 to TRBJ2-4, with TRBD1 identical over 8 bases. Germline lookup yields CDR1 SGHNT and CDR2 YYREEE (reference sequence). J gave up 4 bases and V 2 bases, and 8 bases lay outside the gene matches. The CDR3 covers 16 residues. CDR3 bases: TGTGCCAGCAGCTTACAGGGGGTCGAATTAAAAAACATTCAGTACTTC. This translates into CASSLQGVELKNIQYF.

This sequence joins TRBV4-3 and TRBJ2-1; TRBD1 might be the D (5 bases). Germline lookup yields CDR1 LGHNA and CDR2 YSLEER. The V end was cut by 4 bases, the J end by 6 bases, with 13 bases between. The length of the CDR3 is 14 residues. For the CDR3, the DNA is TGCGCCAGCAGCCTGGGCCGGCAGGGCAATGAGCAGTTCTTC. The encoded protein is CASSLGRQGNEQFF.

The chain is built from TRBV28 and TRBJ1-3; unclear D gene. Germline V gene sequence: CDR1 MDHEN, CDR2 SYDVKM. Trimming removed 7 bases at V and 0 bases at J, with 13 bases between. CDR3 size: 15 residues. In nucleotides, the CDR3 is TGTGCCAGCACACACGGCGGTATCTCTGGAAACACCATATATTTT. As protein: CASTHGGISGNTIYF.

The chain recombines TRBV5-1 with TRBJ2-7, with TRBD1 matching 11 bases. This CDR3 spans 14 amino acids. V shed 6 bases, J shed 3 bases, and the junction held 5 bases outside the gene matches. Germline V gives CDR1 SGHRS, CDR2 YFSETQ. CDR3 loop: CASKRTGGDYEQYF. In DNA, the CDR3 is TGCGCCAGCAAACGGACAGGGGGCGACTACGAGCAGTACTTC.

The gene calls are TRBV7-2 and TRBJ1-6; TRBD1 agrees at 8 bases. Trimming at V came to 6 bases and at J to 9 bases, leaving 16 bases not matched to a gene. The CDR3 totals 17 residues. CDR1 is SGHTA and CDR2 is FQGNSA in the germline V gene. CDR3 region: CASRNIRGQGPISPLHF. The CDR3 DNA reads TGTGCCAGCAGAAACATCAGGGGGCAAGGCCCAATTTCACCCCTCCACTTT.

In this sample, this clone turned up once. This chain joins TRBV2 and TRBJ1-4; TRBD1 matches at 10 bases. CDR1 and CDR2 from the germline V gene are SNHLY and FYNNEI. J lost 7 bases, V lost 6 bases, and 5 bases had no gene match. The CDR3 has 14 residues. The CDR3 region is CASSRQGASEKLFF. The CDR3 DNA follows: TGTGCCAGCAGCCGACAGGGGGCTAGTGAAAAACTGTTTTTT.

The J gene is TRBJ2-7, the V gene TRBV24-1, with a weak D call TRBD1 (6 bases). V lost 7 bases to trimming and J lost 2 bases, with 14 bases between them. Germline V gene sequence: CDR1 KGHDR, CDR2 SFDVKD. This CDR3 spans 14 amino acids. The DNA for the CDR3 is TGTGCCACCAGCCGAGGGGACACCACCTACGAGCAGTACTTC. Translating gives CATSRGDTTYEQYF.

The chain links TRBV10-3 to TRBJ1-4; 7 bases match TRBD1. Unmatched junction bases numbered 13, after V lost 5 bases and J lost 4 bases. This CDR3 comprises 17 residues. The germline V gene encodes CDR1 ENHRY and CDR2 SYGVKD. The CDR3 here is CAISFGDAGGGNEKLFF. The CDR3 DNA reads TGTGCCATCAGTTTCGGGGACGCAGGGGGTGGTAATGAAAAACTGTTTTTT.

CDR3 residues: CASRPRQGRSTEAFF. The DNA of the CDR3 is TGTGCCAGCAGGCCGCGACAGGGTAGGAGCACTGAAGCTTTCTTT. The chain employs TRBV6-5 and TRBJ1-1; 7 bases agree with TRBD1. The CDR3 has 15 residues. Looked up from germline, CDR1 is MNHEY and CDR2 is SVGAGI. Trimming took 6 bases from V and 4 from J; bases not matched to a gene: 11.

This sequence joins TRBV6-4 and TRBJ2-3; weak D call: TRBD2 (6 bases). The CDR3 sequence is 14 residues long. Trimming pared 4 bases from V and 2 bases from J, leaving 10 bases between. The V gene's germline CDR1 is MRHNA and CDR2 SNTAGT. This chain's CDR3 is CASSVDYTTDTQYF. The CDR3 region has the DNA TGTGCCAGCAGTGTGGACTATACCACAGATACGCAGTATTTT.

V usage is TRBV2 and J usage is TRBJ2-7; 9 nucleotides match TRBD2. J gave up 6 bases and V 4 bases, and 10 bases lay outside the gene matches. This CDR3 region has 15 residues. Germline CDR1 SNHLY, CDR2 FYNNEI. The CDR3 nucleotides are TGTGCCAGCAGTGGGGCGGGGGGGTCTCCCATCGAGCAGTACTTC. This codes for CASSGAGGSPIEQYF.